This TCR beta chain comes out of a study of tumor-infiltrating lymphocytes in oesophageal squamous cell carcinoma. CDR1 and CDR2 (germline): SGHTA, FQGTGA. Losses at the gene ends were 5 bases for V and 5 bases for J; bases not matched to a gene: 9. The CDR3 sequence is 14 residues long. MiXCR, run by TCRdb on the PCR reads, gives a single entry per CDR3 protein. Seen here are over 10,000 distinct CDR3 sequences, approximately 52% observed once, and the top ten hold over 25%. This clonotype rates as hyperexpanded. The chain links TRBV7-3 to TRBJ2-7; 7 bases are shared with TRBD2. The sequenced sample was esophageal tumor tissue. The clonotype originates from a female donor with esophageal squamous cell carcinoma. The CDR3 coding sequence is TGTGCCAGCAGCCCGATGGGGGGGGTCCACGAGCAGTACTTC. Amino acid sequence: CASSPMGGVHEQYF.